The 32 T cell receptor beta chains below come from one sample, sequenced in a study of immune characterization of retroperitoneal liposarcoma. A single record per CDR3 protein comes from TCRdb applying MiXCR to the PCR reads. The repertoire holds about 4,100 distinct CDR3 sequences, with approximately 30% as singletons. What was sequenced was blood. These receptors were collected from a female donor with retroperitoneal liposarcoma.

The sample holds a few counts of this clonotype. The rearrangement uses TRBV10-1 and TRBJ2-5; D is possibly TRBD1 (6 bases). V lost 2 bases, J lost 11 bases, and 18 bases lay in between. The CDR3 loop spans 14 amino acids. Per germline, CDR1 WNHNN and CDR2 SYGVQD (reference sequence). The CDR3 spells CASSERTDLKEQYF. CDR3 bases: TGCGCCAGCAGTGAGCGGACAGATTTGAAAGAGCAGTACTTC.

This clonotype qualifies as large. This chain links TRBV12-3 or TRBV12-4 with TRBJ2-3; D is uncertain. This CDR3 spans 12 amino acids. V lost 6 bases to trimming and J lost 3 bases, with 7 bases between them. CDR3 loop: CASSRRTDTQYF. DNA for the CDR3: TGTGCCAGCAGCCGCCGGACAGATACGCAGTATTTT.

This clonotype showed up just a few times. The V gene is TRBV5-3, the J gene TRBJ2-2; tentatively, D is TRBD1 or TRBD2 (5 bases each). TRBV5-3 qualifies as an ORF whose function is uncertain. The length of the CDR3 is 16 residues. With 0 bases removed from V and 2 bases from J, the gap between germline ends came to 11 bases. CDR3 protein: CARSLGGTTNTGELFF. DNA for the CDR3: TGTGCCAGAAGCTTGGGTGGGACCACCAACACCGGGGAGCTGTTTTTT.

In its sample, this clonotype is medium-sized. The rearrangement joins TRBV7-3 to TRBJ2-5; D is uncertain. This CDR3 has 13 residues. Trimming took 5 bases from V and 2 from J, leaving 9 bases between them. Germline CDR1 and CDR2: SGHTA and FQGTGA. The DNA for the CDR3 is TGTGCCAGCAGCCCGTATCCACAAGAGACCCAGTACTTC. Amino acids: CASSPYPQETQYF.

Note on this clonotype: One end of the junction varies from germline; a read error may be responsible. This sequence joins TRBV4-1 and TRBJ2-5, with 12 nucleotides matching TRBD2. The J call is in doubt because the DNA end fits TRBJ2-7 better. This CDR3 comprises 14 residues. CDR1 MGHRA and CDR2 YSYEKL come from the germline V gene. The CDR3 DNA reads TGTGCCAGCAGCCCTAGCGGGGGGGACTACGAGCAGTACTTC. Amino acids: CASSPSGGDYEQYF.

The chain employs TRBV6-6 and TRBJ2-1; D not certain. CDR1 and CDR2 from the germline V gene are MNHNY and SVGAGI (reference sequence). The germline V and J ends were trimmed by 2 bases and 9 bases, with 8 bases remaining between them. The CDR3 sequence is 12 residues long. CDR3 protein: CASSYEWGEQFF. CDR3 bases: TGTGCCAGCAGTTACGAATGGGGTGAGCAGTTCTTC.

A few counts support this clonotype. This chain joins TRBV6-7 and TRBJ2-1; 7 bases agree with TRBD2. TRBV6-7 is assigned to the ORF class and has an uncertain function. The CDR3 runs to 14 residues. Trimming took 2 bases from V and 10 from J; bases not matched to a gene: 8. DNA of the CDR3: TGTGCCAGCAGTTACGGGGGGGGTGTTTACGAGCAGTTCTTC. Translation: CASSYGGGVYEQFF.

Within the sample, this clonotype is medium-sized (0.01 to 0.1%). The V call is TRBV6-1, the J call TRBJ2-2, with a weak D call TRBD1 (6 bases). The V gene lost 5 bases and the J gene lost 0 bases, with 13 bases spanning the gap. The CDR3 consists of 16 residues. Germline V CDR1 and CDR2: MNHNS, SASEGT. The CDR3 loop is CASSRPGQPNTGELFF. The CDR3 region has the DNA TGTGCCAGCAGTCGTCCGGGACAACCGAACACCGGGGAGCTGTTTTTT.

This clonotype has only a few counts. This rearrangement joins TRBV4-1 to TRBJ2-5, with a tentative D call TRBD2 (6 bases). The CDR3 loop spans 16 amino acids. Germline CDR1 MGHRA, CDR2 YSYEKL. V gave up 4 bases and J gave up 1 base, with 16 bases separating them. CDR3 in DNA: TGCGCCAGCAGCCCTAGGCCGGGGGAGCTCCAAGAGACCCAGTACTTC. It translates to CASSPRPGELQETQYF.

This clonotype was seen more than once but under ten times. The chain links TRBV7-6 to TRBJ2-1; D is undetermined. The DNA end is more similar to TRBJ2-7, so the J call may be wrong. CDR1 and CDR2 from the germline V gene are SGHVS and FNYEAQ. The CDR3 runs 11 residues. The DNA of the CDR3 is TGTGCCACTACGTCCATCTACGAGCAGTACTTC. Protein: CATTSIYEQYF.

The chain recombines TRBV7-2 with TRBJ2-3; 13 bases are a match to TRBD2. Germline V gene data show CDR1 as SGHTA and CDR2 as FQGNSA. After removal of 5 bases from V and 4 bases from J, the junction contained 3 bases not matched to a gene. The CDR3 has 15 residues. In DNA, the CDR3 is TGTGCCAGCAGCAGGACTAGCGGGAGCTCAGATACGCAGTATTTT. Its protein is CASSRTSGSSDTQYF.

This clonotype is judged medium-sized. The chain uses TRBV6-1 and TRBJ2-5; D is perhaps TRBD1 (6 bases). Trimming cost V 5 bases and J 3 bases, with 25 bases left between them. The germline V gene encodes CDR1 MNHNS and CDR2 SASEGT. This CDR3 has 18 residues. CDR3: CASSSQPSGVWSKETQYF. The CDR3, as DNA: TGTGCCAGCAGTTCACAGCCGTCAGGGGTATGGAGCAAAGAGACCCAGTACTTC.

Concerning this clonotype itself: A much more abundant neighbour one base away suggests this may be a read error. CDR3 amino acids: CASSEPGTDNYEQFF. The DNA of the CDR3 is TGTGCCAGCAGTGAACCCGGGACGGATAACTACGAGCAGTTCTTC. The chain combines TRBV6-1 with TRBJ2-1; D might be TRBD1 or TRBD2, each matching 5 bases. V dropped 2 bases and J dropped 10 bases, with 18 bases sitting between them. Germline values: CDR1 MNHNS, CDR2 SASEGT. The CDR3 loop spans 15 amino acids.

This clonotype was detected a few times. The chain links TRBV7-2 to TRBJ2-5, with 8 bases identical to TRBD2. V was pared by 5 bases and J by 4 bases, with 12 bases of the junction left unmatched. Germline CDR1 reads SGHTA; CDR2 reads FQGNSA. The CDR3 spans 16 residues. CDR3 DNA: TGTGCCAGCAGCATGCGCTCGAGCGGGAGTCTAGAGACCCAGTACTTC. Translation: CASSMRSSGSLETQYF.

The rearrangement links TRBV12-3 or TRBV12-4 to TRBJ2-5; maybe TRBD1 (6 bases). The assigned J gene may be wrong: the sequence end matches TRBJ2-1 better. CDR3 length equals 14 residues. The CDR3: CASIGGPNQETQFF. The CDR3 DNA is TGTGCCAGCATAGGGGGACCAAACCAAGAGACCCAGTTCTTC.

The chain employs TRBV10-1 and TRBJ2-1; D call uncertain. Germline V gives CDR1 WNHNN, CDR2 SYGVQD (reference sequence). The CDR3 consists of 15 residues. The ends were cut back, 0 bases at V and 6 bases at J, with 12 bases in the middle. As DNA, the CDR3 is TGCGCCAGCAGTGAGTCAGGGAAGAACGGCAATGAGCAGTTCTTC. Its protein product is CASSESGKNGNEQFF.

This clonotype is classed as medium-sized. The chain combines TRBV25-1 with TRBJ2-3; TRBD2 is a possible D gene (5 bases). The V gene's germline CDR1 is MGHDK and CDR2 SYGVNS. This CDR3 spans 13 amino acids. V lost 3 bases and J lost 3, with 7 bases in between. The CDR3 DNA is TGTGCCAGCAGTGACGGGAATACAGATACGCAGTATTTT. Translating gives CASSDGNTDTQYF.

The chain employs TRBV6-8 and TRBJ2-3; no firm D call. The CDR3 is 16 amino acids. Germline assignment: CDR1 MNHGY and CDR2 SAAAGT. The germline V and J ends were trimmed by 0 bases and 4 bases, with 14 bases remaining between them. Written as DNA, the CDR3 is TGTGCCAGCAGTTACTCCCCTGCTTCCCCGCCAGATACGCAGTATTTT. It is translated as CASSYSPASPPDTQYF.

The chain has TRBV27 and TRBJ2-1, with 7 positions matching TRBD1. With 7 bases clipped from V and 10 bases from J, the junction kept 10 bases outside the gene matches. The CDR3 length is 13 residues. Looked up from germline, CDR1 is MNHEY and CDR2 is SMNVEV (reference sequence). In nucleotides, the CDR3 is TGTGCCAGCATCGGGACAGTCTCCTACGAGCAGTTCTTC. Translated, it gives CASIGTVSYEQFF.

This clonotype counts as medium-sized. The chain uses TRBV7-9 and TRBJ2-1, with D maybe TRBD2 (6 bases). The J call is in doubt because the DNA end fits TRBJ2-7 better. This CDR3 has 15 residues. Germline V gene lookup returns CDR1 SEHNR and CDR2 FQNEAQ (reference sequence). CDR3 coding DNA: TGTGCCAGCAGCTTGTCCGGGACGGGACTTTACGAGCAGTACTTC. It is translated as CASSLSGTGLYEQYF.

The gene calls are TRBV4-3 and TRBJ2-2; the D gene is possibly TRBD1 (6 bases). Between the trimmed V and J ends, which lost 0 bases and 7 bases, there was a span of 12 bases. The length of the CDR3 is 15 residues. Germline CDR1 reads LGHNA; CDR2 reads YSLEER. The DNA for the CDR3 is TGCGCCAGCAGCCAAGACTACAGGGTAGGCGGGGAGCTGTTTTTT. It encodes CASSQDYRVGGELFF.

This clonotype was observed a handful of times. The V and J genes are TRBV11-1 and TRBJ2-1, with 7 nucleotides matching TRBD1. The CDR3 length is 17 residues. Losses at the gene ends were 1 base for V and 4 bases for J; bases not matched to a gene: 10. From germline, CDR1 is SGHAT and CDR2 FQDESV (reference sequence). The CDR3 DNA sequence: TGTGCCAGCAGCTTAGTAGGGCAGGGGGTCGCTTACAATGAGCAGTTCTTC. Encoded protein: CASSLVGQGVAYNEQFF.

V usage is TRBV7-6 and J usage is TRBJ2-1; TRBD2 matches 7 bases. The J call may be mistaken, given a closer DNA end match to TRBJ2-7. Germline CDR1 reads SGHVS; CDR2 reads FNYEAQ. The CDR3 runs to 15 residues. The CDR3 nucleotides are TGTGCCAGCAGCTTAGGCGGGAGCCGGTACTACGAGCAGTACTTC. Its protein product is CASSLGGSRYYEQYF.

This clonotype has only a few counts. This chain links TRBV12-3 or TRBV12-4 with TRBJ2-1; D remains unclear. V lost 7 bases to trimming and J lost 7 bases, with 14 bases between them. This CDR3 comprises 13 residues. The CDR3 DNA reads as TGTGCCAGCACTCCCCGCGACCGGAATGAGCAGTTCTTC. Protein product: CASTPRDRNEQFF.

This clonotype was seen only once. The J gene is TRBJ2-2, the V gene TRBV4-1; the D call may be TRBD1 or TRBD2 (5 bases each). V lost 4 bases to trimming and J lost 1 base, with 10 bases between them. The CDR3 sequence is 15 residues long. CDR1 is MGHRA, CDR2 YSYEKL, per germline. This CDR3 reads CASSLGPLNTGELFF. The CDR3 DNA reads TGCGCCAGCAGCCTGGGACCTCTGAACACCGGGGAGCTGTTTTTT.

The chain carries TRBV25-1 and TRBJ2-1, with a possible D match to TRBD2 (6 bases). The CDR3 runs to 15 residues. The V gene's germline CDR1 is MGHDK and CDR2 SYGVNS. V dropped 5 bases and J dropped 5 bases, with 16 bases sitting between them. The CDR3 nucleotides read TGTGCCAGCAGTTCCGGGACTTCCCTAAACAATGAGCAGTTCTTC. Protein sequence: CASSSGTSLNNEQFF.

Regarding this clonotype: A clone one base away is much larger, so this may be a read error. The DNA of the CDR3 is TGTGCCAGCAGGGGACAGGGAGCCGGGGAGCAGTTTTTT. This sequence encodes CASRGQGAGEQFF. The chain recombines TRBV6-1 with TRBJ2-2, with TRBD1 matching over 9 bases. Germline V lookup: CDR1 MNHNS, CDR2 SASEGT. This CDR3 is 13 amino acids long.

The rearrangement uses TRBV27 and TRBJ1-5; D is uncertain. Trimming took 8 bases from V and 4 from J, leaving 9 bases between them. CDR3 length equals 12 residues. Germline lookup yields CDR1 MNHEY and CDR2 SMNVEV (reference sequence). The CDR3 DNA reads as TGTGCCAGCGCACGGAAAAATCAGCCCCAGCATTTT. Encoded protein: CASARKNQPQHF.

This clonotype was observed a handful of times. The CDR3 nucleotides are TGTGCCAGCAGGTTAAGGGGAGCAAGGGTGCAAGCAGGGGAGGTCGAGCAGTACTTC. Translating it yields CASRLRGARVQAGEVEQYF. The chain uses TRBV27 and TRBJ2-1; the D gene could be TRBD1 or TRBD2 (6 bases each). The DNA end favors TRBJ2-7, so the J call may be wrong. The germline V gene has CDR1 MNHEY and CDR2 SMNVEV (reference sequence). CDR3 size: 19 residues.

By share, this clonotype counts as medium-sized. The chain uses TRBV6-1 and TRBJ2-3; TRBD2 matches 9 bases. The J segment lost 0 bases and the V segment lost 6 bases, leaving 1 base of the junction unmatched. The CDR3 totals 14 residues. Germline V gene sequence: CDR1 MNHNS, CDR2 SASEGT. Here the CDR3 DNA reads TGTGCCAGCAGGAGCGGGAGGAGCACAGATACGCAGTATTTT. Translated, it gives CASRSGRSTDTQYF.

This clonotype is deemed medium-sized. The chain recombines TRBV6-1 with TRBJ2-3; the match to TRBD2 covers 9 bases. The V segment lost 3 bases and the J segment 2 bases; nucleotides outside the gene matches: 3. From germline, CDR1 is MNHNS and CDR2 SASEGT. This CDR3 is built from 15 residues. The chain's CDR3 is CASSDLAGTTDTQYF. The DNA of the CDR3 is TGTGCCAGCAGTGACCTAGCGGGAACCACAGATACGCAGTATTTT.

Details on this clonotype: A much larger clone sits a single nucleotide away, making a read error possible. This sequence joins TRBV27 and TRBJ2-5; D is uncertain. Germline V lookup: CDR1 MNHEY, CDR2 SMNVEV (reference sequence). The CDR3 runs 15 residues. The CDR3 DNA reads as TGTGCCAACAGTCGTCGGGTGGCCGTGGGAGAGACCCAGTACTTC. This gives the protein CANSRRVAVGETQYF.